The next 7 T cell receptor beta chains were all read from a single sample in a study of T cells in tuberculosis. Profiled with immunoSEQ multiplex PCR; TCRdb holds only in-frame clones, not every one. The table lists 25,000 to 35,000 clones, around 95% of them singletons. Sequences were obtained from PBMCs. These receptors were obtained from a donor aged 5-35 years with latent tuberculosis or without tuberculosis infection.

The chain's CDR3 is CASSQTGATNEKLFF. CDR3 coding DNA: TGCGCCAGCAGCCAGACAGGGGCAACTAATGAAAAACTGTTTTTT. The chain carries TRBV4-1 and TRBJ1-4; 8 nucleotides align to TRBD1. Trimming cost V 3 bases and J 0 bases; bases outside gene matches: 0. CDR1 MGHRA and CDR2 YSYEKL come from the germline V gene. The CDR3 loop spans 15 amino acids.

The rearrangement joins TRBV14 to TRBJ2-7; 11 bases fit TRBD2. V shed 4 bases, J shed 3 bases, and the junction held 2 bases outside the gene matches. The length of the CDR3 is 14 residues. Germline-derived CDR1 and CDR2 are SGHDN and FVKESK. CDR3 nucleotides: TGTGCCAGCAGCCGGACTAGCGGGCTCTACGAGCAGTACTTC. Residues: CASSRTSGLYEQYF.

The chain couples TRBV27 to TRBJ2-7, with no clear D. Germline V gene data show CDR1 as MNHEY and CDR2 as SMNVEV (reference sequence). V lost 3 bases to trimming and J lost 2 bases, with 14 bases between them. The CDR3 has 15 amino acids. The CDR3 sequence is CASSFGSGSAYEQYF. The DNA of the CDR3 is TGTGCCAGCAGTTTCGGGTCGGGTTCCGCCTACGAGCAGTACTTC.

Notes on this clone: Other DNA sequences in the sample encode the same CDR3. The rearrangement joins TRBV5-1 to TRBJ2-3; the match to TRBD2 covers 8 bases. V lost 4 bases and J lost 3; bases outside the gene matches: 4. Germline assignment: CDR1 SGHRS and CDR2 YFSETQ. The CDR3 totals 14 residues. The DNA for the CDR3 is TGCGCCAGCAGCCTCGGGGGGGTTACAGATACGCAGTATTTT. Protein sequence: CASSLGGVTDTQYF.

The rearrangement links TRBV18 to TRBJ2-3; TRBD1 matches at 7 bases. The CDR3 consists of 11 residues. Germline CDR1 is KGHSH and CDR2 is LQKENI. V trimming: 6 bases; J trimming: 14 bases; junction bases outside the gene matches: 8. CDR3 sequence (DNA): TGTGCCAGCTCCAGACAGGGTGTCATGTATTTT. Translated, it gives CASSRQGVMYF.

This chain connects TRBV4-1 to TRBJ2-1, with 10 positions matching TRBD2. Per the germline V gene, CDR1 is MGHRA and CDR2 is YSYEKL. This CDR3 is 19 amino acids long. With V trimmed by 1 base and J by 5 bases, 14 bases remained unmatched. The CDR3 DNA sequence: TGCGCCAGCAGCCAAGTTTGGGTAGCGGGGGGCCGACGAAACAATGAGCAGTTCTTC. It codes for CASSQVWVAGGRRNNEQFF.

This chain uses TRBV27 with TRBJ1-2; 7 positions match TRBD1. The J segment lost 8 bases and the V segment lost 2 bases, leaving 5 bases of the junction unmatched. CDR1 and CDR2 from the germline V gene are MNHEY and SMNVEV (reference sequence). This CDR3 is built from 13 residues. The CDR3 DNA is TGTGCCAGCAGTTTAGGAGGGGGCGGCGGCTACACCTTC. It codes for CASSLGGGGGYTF.